This passage covers 30 T cell receptor beta chains from one sample sequenced in a study of graft-versus-host responses after intestinal transplantation. Only in-frame clones appear in the TCRdb table, and some are missing; sequencing was by immunoSEQ multiplex PCR. The sample shows tens of thousands of clones, roughly 87% of them seen only once. Antigens of these TCRs are unknown. This sample comprised unstimulated CD8+ T cells sorted from spleen or lymph node cells, obtained before intestinal transplant. These receptors were collected from a human donor who received an intestinal transplant.

V and J are TRBV28 and TRBJ2-2, with 7 bases aligning to TRBD1. V shed 4 bases, J shed 3 bases, and the junction held 8 bases outside the gene matches. The CDR3 extends over 16 amino acids. Germline V gene sequence: CDR1 MDHEN, CDR2 SYDVKM. The CDR3 here is CASSSMFGQDTGELFF. CDR3 nucleotides: TGTGCCAGCAGTTCCATGTTCGGACAGGACACCGGGGAGCTGTTTTTT.

The chain links TRBV28 to TRBJ2-5; 9 bases map to TRBD1. CDR3 length: 14 residues. Trimming removed 6 bases from V and 5 bases from J; junction bases left unmatched: 7. Germline CDR1 reads MDHEN; CDR2 reads SYDVKM. DNA for the CDR3: TGTGCCAGCAGCCCCCGGGACAGGGAGGAGACCCAGTACTTC. Encoded protein: CASSPRDREETQYF.

This chain joins TRBV21-1 and TRBJ2-3. TRBV21-1 is a recognized pseudogene. This CDR3 region has 18 residues. CDR3 in amino acids: CASSTRSPGLYYTDTQYF. In nucleotides, the CDR3 is TGTGCCAGCAGCACCCGATCTCCGGGCCTTTATTACACAGATACGCAGTATTTT.

The V gene is TRBV21-1, the J gene TRBJ2-1; TRBD1 is the table's D call and was not checked against the DNA. TRBV21-1 is a pseudogene locus. The CDR3 loop spans 14 amino acids. The CDR3 sequence is CASRRTARYNEQFF. The CDR3 DNA follows: TGTGCCAGCAGGAGGACAGCCCGATACAATGAGCAGTTCTTC.

As to this clone: Within the sample, other DNA sequences also encode this same CDR3. This chain joins TRBV7-9 and TRBJ2-7, with D hard to call. Trimming took 1 base from V and 0 from J, leaving 4 bases between them. The CDR3 is 13 amino acids. Germline V gene data show CDR1 as SEHNR and CDR2 as FQNEAQ (reference sequence). The CDR3 region is CASSLDSSYEQYF. The DNA of the CDR3 is TGTGCCAGCAGCTTAGACAGCTCCTACGAGCAGTACTTC.

The genes are TRBV5-8 and TRBJ2-5; 11 nucleotides agree with TRBD2. Germline V gives CDR1 SGHTS, CDR2 YDEGEE. The CDR3 is 17 amino acids. Trimming at V came to 1 base and at J to 3 bases, leaving 8 bases not matched to a gene. The CDR3 coding sequence is TGTGCCAGCAGCTTGAGGCGGGGACTAGCGGAAAAAGAGACCCAGTACTTC. Translation: CASSLRRGLAEKETQYF.

The chain carries TRBV7-3 and TRBJ2-1, with D possibly being TRBD1 (6 bases). The germline CDR1 and CDR2 sequences are SGHTA and FQGTGA. This CDR3 region has 13 residues. The germline V and J ends were trimmed by 0 bases and 16 bases, with 16 bases remaining between them. Here the CDR3 DNA reads TGTGCCAGCAGCTTAACGGAAGGGGGAAGTCTTTTCTTC. It codes for CASSLTEGGSLFF.

The CDR3 bases are TGCGCCAGCAGCCAAGATACTAGCGGGGGGGCCTACGAGCAGTACTTC. Its protein is CASSQDTSGGAYEQYF. The gene calls are TRBV4-1 and TRBJ2-7; 13 bases line up with TRBD2. The length of the CDR3 is 16 residues. Germline CDR1 MGHRA, CDR2 YSYEKL. V lost 0 bases to trimming and J lost 2 bases; unmatched junction nucleotides: 1.

The rearrangement uses TRBV10-3 and TRBJ2-2; D is perhaps TRBD1 (6 bases). Per the germline V gene, CDR1 is ENHRY and CDR2 is SYGVKD. CDR3 length equals 16 residues. V gave up 1 base and J gave up 1 base, with 10 bases separating them. The CDR3 protein is CAISEWGRRNTGELFF. The CDR3 nucleotides are TGTGCCATCAGTGAGTGGGGGCGAAGGAACACCGGGGAGCTGTTTTTT.

V is TRBV5-6 and J is TRBJ1-2, with D maybe TRBD1 (5 bases). The CDR3 loop spans 17 amino acids. Germline V gene sequence: CDR1 SGHDT, CDR2 YYEEEE. The V end lost 4 bases, the J end lost 4 bases, and 23 bases lay between the germline ends. The CDR3 sequence is CASSGGPRSGGAYGYTF. In DNA form, the CDR3 reads TGTGCCAGCAGCGGAGGCCCTAGGTCCGGCGGGGCCTATGGCTACACCTTC.

V gene TRBV5-4 combines with J gene TRBJ1-2; D call uncertain. V lost 4 bases to trimming and J lost 2 bases, with 12 bases between them. The CDR3 covers 14 residues. CDR1 and CDR2 (germline): SGHNT, YYREEE (reference sequence). This CDR3 reads CASSPRRGNYGYTF. CDR3 nucleotides: TGTGCCAGCAGCCCACGGAGAGGGAACTATGGCTACACCTTC. The full variable domain, completed using reference TRBV5-4 and TRBJ1-2, is ETGVTQSPTHLIKTRGQQVTLRCSSQSGHNTVSWYQQALGQGPQFIFQYYREEENGRGNFPPRFSGLQFPNYSSELNVNALELDDSALYLCASSPRRGNYGYTFGSGTRLTVV.

The V gene is TRBV9, the J gene TRBJ2-3, with D perhaps TRBD2 (6 bases). V was clipped by 2 bases and J by 2 bases, with 12 bases between them. CDR1 SGDLS and CDR2 YYNGEE come from the germline V gene. The CDR3 covers 15 residues. The CDR3 region has the DNA TGTGCCAGCAGCGTCCGGCTAGCGCTCACAGATACGCAGTATTTT. Translating it yields CASSVRLALTDTQYF.

This rearrangement joins TRBV6-5 to TRBJ2-1, with a possible D match to TRBD1 (6 bases). Germline loops: CDR1 MNHEY, CDR2 SVGAGI. Trimming took off 2 bases at V and 5 bases at J, with 7 bases between the two ends. The CDR3 is 13 amino acids. Written as DNA, the CDR3 is TGTGCCAGCAGTTACAGGGGGAACAATGAGCAGTTCTTC. It yields the protein CASSYRGNNEQFF.

The chain uses TRBV6-1 and TRBJ2-7; D gene unclear. Germline V CDR1 and CDR2: MNHNS, SASEGT. V was pared by 6 bases and J by 6 bases, with 6 bases between. The CDR3 is 10 amino acids. The CDR3 region is CASRGTEQYF. In DNA, the CDR3 is TGTGCCAGCAGGGGTACCGAGCAGTACTTC.

V usage is TRBV10-3 and J usage is TRBJ2-5; D may match TRBD1 or TRBD2 (5 bases each). The CDR3 sequence is 14 residues long. The germline gives CDR1 ENHRY, CDR2 SYGVKD. Trimming removed 6 bases from V and 6 bases from J, with 17 bases in between. The CDR3 sequence: CAISGSGARKTQYF. The CDR3, as DNA: TGTGCCATCAGCGGATCCGGGGCAAGAAAGACCCAGTACTTC.

The chain couples TRBV10-2 to TRBJ2-3; 9 bases are shared with TRBD2. J gave up 6 bases and V 11 bases, and 15 bases lay outside the gene matches. Germline V gene data show CDR1 as WSHSY and CDR2 as SAAADI. The CDR3 totals 15 residues. The CDR3 region has the DNA TGCGCCGTCTCAATAGCGGGAGCGCCGTGGGATACGCAGTATTTT. It codes for CAVSIAGAPWDTQYF.

Turning to this clone: This specimen includes other DNA sequences encoding the same CDR3. The chain has TRBV4-2 and TRBJ1-1; D is possibly TRBD1 (5 bases). The CDR3 consists of 15 residues. V was trimmed by 1 base and J by 6 bases, leaving 15 bases between them. The germline CDR1 and CDR2 sequences are LGHNA and YNFKEQ. CDR3 sequence (DNA): TGTGCCAGCAGCCAAGGCGAGGGGCCCGGGCCTGAAGCTTTCTTT. This sequence encodes CASSQGEGPGPEAFF.

The V gene is TRBV10-2, the J gene TRBJ1-4; 8 bases are a match to TRBD1. Germline trimming cut 4 bases from V and 10 bases from J; bases unmatched to any gene: 5. This CDR3 comprises 13 residues. Germline V CDR1 and CDR2: WSHSY, SAAADI. CDR3 bases: TGCGCCAGCAGTGTGGACAGGGTGGGAAAACTGTTTTTT. Protein sequence: CASSVDRVGKLFF.

CDR3 residues: CATLGPPEKDGYTF. CDR3 nucleotides: TGTGCCACTCTGGGACCTCCCGAAAAGGATGGCTACACCTTC. This chain joins TRBV6-5 and TRBJ1-2; tentatively, D is TRBD1 (5 bases). There are 14 residues in the CDR3. The ends were cut back, 10 bases at V and 6 bases at J, with 21 bases in the middle. The germline V gene has CDR1 MNHEY and CDR2 SVGAGI.

The rearrangement uses TRBV9 and TRBJ2-3; the match to TRBD2 covers 7 bases. Germline-derived CDR1 and CDR2 are SGDLS and YYNGEE. This CDR3 is 19 amino acids long. J was trimmed by 4 bases and V by 2 bases; bases with no gene match: 19. CDR3 coding DNA: TGTGCCAGCAGCGTCCCCCCCGGGCGGGGGACTAAGGGCGCAGATACGCAGTATTTT. Its translation: CASSVPPGRGTKGADTQYF.

The chain employs TRBV4-1 and TRBJ1-6, with TRBD1 matching 7 bases. The junction had 8 bases not matched to a gene; V was cut back by 6 bases and J by 6 bases. This CDR3 has 15 residues. Germline V gene data show CDR1 as MGHRA and CDR2 as YSYEKL. The CDR3 coding sequence is TGCGCCAGCAGGAGGGGGACAGTCTTTAATTCACCCCTCCACTTT. Protein product: CASRRGTVFNSPLHF.

The chain combines TRBV12-5 with TRBJ2-5; possibly TRBD2 for D (6 bases). The DNA end lines up better with TRBJ2-7; the J call may be wrong. Germline values: CDR1 LGHNT, CDR2 FRNRAP. This CDR3 region has 14 residues. The CDR3 spells CASGSGTVTYEQYF. The CDR3 DNA follows: TGTGCTAGTGGTTCGGGGACTGTCACCTACGAGCAGTACTTC.

The chain couples TRBV7-3 to TRBJ2-1; 9 bases are a match to TRBD1. This CDR3 spans 15 amino acids. Germline-derived CDR1 and CDR2 are SGHTA and FQGTGA. V shed 4 bases, J shed 6 bases, and the junction held 7 bases outside the gene matches. The CDR3 nucleotides are TGTGCCAGCAGCTCCCCCGGGACAGGGATCAATGAGCAGTTCTTC. It codes for CASSSPGTGINEQFF.

The table lists this clone with a count of one. This chain links TRBV4-3 with TRBJ2-2, with D perhaps given as TRBD1 or TRBD2 (6 bases each). V lost 6 bases, J lost 4 bases, and 12 bases lay in between. The CDR3 runs to 14 residues. Germline V gene lookup returns CDR1 LGHNA and CDR2 YSLEER. The CDR3, as DNA: TGCGCCAGCAGAGGGGGGATGGGCACCGGGGAGCTGTTTTTT. It yields the protein CASRGGMGTGELFF.

The rearrangement joins TRBV2 to TRBJ2-3, with 11 bases matching TRBD2. The CDR3 has 16 residues. Trimming took 8 bases from V and 0 from J; bases not matched to a gene: 7. CDR1 is SNHLY and CDR2 is FYNNEI in the germline V gene. CDR3 in amino acids: CASLGTSGGSTDTQYF. For the CDR3, the DNA is TGTGCCAGCCTTGGGACTAGCGGCGGAAGCACAGATACGCAGTATTTT.

This clone appeared a few times. The V gene is TRBV28, the J gene TRBJ2-3, with 15 positions matching TRBD2. Trimming at V came to 6 bases and at J to 11 bases, leaving 18 bases not matched to a gene. This CDR3 has 18 residues. The germline gives CDR1 MDHEN, CDR2 SYDVKM. This CDR3 is CASSPPRTSGRARGRQYF. The CDR3 DNA is TGTGCCAGCAGCCCGCCTCGGACTAGCGGGAGGGCCAGGGGGAGGCAGTATTTT. The full variable domain, in which reference TRBV28 and TRBJ2-3 provide the parts outside the CDR3, is DVKVTQSSRYLVKRTGEKVFLECVQDMDHENMFWYRQDPGLGLRLIYFSYDVKMKEKGDIPEGYSVSREKKERFSLILESASTNQTSMYLCASSPPRTSGRARGRQYFGPGTRLTVL.

This clone appeared once. Other DNA sequences in the same sample also yield this CDR3. The chain carries TRBV28 and TRBJ2-5; D may match TRBD1 or TRBD2 (5 bases each). V lost 3 bases, J lost 7 bases, and 15 bases lay in between. CDR3 length equals 14 residues. Germline V lookup: CDR1 MDHEN, CDR2 SYDVKM. The CDR3 here is CASSFFQGRGTQYF. The CDR3 DNA reads as TGTGCCAGCAGTTTTTTCCAGGGTCGGGGGACCCAGTACTTC.

The rearrangement links TRBV11-2 to TRBJ1-5, with D unclear. With 8 bases removed from V and 4 bases from J, the gap between germline ends came to 27 bases. The germline CDR1 and CDR2 sequences are SGHAT and FQNNGV. The CDR3 totals 18 residues. The CDR3 loop reads CASRQDEEGSRFNQPQHF. CDR3 DNA: TGTGCCAGCCGGCAGGACGAGGAGGGCAGTAGGTTTAATCAGCCCCAGCATTTT.

The rearrangement uses TRBV6-6 and TRBJ1-1; D gene ambiguous. V lost 4 bases and J 3 bases, leaving 3 bases between the germline ends. CDR1 and CDR2 (germline): MNHNY, SVGAGI (reference sequence). CDR3 length: 11 residues. DNA for the CDR3: TGTGCCAGCAGTTGGGACACTGAAGCTTTCTTT. Amino acids: CASSWDTEAFF.

V usage is TRBV28 and J usage is TRBJ2-7; D is perhaps TRBD2 (6 bases). The V and J ends lost 0 bases and 0 bases respectively, with 9 bases between them. The germline V gene encodes CDR1 MDHEN and CDR2 SYDVKM. The CDR3 consists of 15 residues. CDR3: CASSLWSGGSYEQYF. The DNA of the CDR3 is TGTGCCAGCAGTTTATGGTCCGGGGGCTCCTACGAGCAGTACTTC.